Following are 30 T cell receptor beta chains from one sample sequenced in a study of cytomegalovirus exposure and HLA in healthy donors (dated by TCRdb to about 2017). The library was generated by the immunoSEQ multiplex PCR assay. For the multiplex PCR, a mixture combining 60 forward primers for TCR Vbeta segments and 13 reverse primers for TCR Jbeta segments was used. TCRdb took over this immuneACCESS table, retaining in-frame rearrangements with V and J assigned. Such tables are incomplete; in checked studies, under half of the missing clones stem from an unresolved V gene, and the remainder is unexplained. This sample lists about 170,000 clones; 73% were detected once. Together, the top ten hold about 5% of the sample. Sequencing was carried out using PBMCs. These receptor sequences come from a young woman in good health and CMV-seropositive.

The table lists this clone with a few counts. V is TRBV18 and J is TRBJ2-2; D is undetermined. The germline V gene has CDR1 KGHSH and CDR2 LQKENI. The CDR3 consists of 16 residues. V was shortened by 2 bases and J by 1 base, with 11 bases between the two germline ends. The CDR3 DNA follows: TGTGCCAGCTCACCAGGTATCGCAGGGAACACCGGGGAGCTGTTTTTT. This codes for CASSPGIAGNTGELFF.

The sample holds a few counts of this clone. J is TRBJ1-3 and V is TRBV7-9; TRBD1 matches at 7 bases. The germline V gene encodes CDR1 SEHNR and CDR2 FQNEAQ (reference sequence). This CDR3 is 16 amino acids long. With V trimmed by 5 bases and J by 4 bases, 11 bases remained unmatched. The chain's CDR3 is CASSRSTGVPGNTIYF. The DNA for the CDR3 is TGTGCCAGCAGCCGCTCAACAGGGGTTCCCGGAAACACCATATATTTT.

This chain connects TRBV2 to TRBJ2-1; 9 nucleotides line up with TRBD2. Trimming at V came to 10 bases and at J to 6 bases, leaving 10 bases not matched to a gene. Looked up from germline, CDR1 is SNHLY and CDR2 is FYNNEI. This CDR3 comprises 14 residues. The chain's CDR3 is CATPSGASLNEQFF. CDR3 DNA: TGTGCCACCCCTAGCGGGGCCAGCCTCAATGAGCAGTTCTTC.

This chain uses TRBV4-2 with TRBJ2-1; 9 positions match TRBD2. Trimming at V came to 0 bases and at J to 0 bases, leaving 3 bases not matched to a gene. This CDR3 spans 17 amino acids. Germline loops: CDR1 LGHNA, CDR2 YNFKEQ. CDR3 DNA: TGTGCCAGCAGCCAAGATTTGCGGGGGGGCTCCTACAATGAGCAGTTCTTC. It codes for CASSQDLRGGSYNEQFF.

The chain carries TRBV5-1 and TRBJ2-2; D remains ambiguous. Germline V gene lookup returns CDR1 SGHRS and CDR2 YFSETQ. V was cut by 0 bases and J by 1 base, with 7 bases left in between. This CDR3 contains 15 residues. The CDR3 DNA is TGCGCCAGCAGCTTGGTCTCAGGGAACACCGGGGAGCTGTTTTTT. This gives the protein CASSLVSGNTGELFF.

CDR3 sequence: CAWGDSTDQPQHF. The DNA for the CDR3 is TGTGCCTGGGGGGACTCGACGGATCAGCCCCAGCATTTT. V is TRBV30 and J is TRBJ1-5, with D possibly TRBD1 on 5 matching bases. V was clipped by 5 bases and J by 5 bases, with 13 bases between them. This CDR3 is built from 13 residues. CDR1 and CDR2 (germline): GTSNPN, SVGIG (reference sequence).

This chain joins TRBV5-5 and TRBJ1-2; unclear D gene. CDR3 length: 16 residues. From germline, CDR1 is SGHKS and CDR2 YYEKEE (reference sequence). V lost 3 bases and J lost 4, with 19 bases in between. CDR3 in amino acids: CASSSDFPIGSYGYTF. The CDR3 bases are TGTGCCAGCAGCTCGGACTTTCCCATCGGCAGCTATGGCTACACCTTC.

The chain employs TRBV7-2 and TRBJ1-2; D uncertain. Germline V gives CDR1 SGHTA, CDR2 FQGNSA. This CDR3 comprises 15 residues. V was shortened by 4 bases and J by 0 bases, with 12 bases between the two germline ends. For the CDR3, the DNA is TGTGCCAGCAGCTCGCACAGAGAAGCTAACTATGGCTACACCTTC. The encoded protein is CASSSHREANYGYTF.

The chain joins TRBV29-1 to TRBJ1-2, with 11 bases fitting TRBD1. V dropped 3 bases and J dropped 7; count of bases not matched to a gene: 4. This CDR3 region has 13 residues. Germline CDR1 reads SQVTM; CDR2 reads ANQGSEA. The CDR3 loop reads CSVEGQGGIGYTF. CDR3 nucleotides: TGCAGCGTTGAGGGACAGGGGGGGATTGGCTACACCTTC.

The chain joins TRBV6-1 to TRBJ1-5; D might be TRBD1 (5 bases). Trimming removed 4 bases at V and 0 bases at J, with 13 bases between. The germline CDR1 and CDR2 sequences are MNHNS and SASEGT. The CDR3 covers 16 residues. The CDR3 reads CASSGVRVNSNQPQHF. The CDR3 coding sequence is TGTGCCAGCAGTGGAGTCAGGGTAAATAGCAATCAGCCCCAGCATTTT.

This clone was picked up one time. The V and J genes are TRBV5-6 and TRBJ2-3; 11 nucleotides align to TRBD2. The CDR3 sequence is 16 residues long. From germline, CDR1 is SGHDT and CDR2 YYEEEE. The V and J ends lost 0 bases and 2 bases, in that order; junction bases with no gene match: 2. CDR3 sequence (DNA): TGTGCCAGCAGCTTGGCACTAGCGGGGGCCACAGATACGCAGTATTTT. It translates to CASSLALAGATDTQYF.

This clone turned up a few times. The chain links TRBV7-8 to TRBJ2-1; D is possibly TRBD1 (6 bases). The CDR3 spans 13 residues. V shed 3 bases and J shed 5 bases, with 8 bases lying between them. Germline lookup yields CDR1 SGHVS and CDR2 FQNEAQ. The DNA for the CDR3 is TGTGCCAGCAGCTTGGGACAAAACAATGAGCAGTTCTTC. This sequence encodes CASSLGQNNEQFF.

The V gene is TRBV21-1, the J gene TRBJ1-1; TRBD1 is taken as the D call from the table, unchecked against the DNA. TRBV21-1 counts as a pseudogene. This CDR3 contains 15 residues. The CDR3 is CASSNRQGKAPEAFF. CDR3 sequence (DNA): TGTGCCAGCAGCAACAGACAGGGGAAGGCACCTGAAGCTTTCTTT.

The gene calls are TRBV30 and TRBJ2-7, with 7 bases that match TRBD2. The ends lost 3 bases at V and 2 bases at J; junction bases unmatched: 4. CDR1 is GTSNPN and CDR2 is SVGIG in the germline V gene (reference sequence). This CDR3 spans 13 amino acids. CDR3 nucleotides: TGTGCCTGGAGCGCCGGGACTACCTACGAGCAGTACTTC. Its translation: CAWSAGTTYEQYF.

The DNA of the CDR3 is TGTGCCAGCAGCTTGCAGCGGGGGCACAACTATGGCTACACCTTC. It encodes CASSLQRGHNYGYTF. The chain has TRBV6-5 and TRBJ1-2, with a weak D call TRBD1 (6 bases). Germline CDR1 and CDR2: MNHEY and SVGAGI. This CDR3 spans 15 amino acids. V was cut by 6 bases and J by 2 bases, with 16 bases left in between.

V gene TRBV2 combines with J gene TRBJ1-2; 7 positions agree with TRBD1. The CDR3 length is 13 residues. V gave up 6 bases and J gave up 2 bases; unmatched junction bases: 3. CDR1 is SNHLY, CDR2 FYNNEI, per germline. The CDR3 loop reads CASSETGNYGYTF. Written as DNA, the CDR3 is TGTGCCAGCAGCGAGACAGGGAACTATGGCTACACCTTC.

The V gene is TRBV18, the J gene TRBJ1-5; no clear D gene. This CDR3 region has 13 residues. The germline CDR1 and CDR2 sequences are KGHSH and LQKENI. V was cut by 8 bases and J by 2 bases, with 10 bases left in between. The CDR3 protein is CASMSLRNQPQHF. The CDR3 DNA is TGTGCCAGCATGAGCCTACGCAATCAGCCCCAGCATTTT. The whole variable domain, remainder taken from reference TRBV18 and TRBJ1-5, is NAGVMQNPRHLVRRRGQEARLRCSPMKGHSHVYWYRQLPEEGLKFMVYLQKENIIDESGMPKERFSAEFPKEGPSILRIQQVVRGDSAAYFCASMSLRNQPQHFGDGTRLSIL.

The CDR3 reads CAWSSGLAGAGEQYF. The DNA for the CDR3 is TGTGCCTGGAGTAGCGGACTAGCGGGGGCCGGAGAGCAGTACTTC. The chain carries TRBV30 and TRBJ2-7; 13 positions agree with TRBD2. Trimming cost V 2 bases and J 7 bases; bases outside gene matches: 8. CDR3 size: 15 residues. Germline values: CDR1 GTSNPN, CDR2 SVGIG (reference sequence).

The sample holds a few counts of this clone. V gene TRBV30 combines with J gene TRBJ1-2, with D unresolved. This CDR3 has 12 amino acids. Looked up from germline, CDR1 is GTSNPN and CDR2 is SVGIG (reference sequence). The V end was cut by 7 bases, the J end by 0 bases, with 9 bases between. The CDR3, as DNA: TGTGCCTTAAGTCGGGCTAACTATGGCTACACCTTC. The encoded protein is CALSRANYGYTF.

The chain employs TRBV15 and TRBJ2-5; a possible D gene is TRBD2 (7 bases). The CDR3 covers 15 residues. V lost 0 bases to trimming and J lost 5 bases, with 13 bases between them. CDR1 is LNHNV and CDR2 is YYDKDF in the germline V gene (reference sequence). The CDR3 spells CATSRERGRGETQYF. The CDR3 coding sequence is TGTGCCACCAGCAGAGAACGGGGGAGGGGGGAGACCCAGTACTTC.

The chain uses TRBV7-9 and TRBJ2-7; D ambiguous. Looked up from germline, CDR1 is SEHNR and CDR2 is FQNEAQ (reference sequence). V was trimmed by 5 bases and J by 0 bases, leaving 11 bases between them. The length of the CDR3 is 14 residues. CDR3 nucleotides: TGTGCCAGCAGCCTTCAGGCGAGCTCCTACGAGCAGTACTTC. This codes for CASSLQASSYEQYF.

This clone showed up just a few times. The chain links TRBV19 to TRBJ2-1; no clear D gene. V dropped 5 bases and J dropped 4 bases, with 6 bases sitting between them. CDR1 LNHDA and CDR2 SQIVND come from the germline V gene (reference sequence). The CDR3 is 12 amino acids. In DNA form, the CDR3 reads TGTGCCAGTAGTTTCAGGTACAATGAGCAGTTCTTC. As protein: CASSFRYNEQFF.

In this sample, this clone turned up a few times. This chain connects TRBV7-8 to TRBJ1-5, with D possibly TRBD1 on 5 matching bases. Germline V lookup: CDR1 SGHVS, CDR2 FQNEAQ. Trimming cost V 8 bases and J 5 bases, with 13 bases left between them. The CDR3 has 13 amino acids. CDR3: CASLGAPDQPQHF. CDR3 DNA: TGTGCCAGCCTAGGGGCGCCGGATCAGCCCCAGCATTTT.

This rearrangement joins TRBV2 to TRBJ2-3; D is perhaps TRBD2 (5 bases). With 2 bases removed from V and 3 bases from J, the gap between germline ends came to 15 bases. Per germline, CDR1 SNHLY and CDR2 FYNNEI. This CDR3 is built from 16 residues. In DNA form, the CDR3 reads TGTGCCAGCAGTGAATTTGTGACTACCCGAACAGATACGCAGTATTTT. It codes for CASSEFVTTRTDTQYF.

CDR3 nucleotides: TGCGCCAGCAGCCGAAACCCTAGCGGGGGGGCCCCCGGGGAGCTGTTTTTT. Its protein product is CASSRNPSGGAPGELFF. The chain recombines TRBV4-3 with TRBJ2-2, with 12 bases matching TRBD2. Germline lookup yields CDR1 LGHNA and CDR2 YSLEER. CDR3 length equals 17 residues. Trimming cost V 4 bases and J 6 bases; bases outside gene matches: 9.

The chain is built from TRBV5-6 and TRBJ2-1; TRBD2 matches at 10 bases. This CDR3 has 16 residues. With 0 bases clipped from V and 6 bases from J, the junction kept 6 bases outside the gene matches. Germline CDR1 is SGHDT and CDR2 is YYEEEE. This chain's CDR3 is CASSLVRAGGPNEQFF. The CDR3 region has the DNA TGTGCCAGCAGCTTGGTTCGAGCGGGGGGGCCCAATGAGCAGTTCTTC. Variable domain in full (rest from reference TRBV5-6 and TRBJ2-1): DAGVTQSPTHLIKTRGQQVTLRCSPKSGHDTVSWYQQALGQGPQFIFQYYEEEERQRGNFPDRFSGHQFPNYSSELNVNALLLGDSALYLCASSLVRAGGPNEQFFGPGTRLTVL.

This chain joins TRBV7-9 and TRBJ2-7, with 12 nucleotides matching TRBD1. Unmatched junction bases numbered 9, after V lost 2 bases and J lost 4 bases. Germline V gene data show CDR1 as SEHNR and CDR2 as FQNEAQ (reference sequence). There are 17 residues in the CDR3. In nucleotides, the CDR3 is TGTGCCAGCAGCTTAAATCGCGGGGGACAGGGGGCTTACGAGCAGTACTTC. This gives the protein CASSLNRGGQGAYEQYF. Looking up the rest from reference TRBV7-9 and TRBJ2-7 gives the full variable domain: DTGVSQNPRHKITKRGQNVTFRCDPISEHNRLYWYRQTLGQGPEFLTYFQNEAQLEKSRLLSDRFSAERPKGSFSTLEIQRTEQGDSAMYLCASSLNRGGQGAYEQYFGPGTRLTVT.

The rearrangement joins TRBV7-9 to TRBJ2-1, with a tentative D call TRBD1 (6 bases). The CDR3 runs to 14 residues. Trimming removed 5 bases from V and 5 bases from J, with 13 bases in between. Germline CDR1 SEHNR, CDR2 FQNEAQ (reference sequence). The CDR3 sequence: CASSPYRADNEQFF. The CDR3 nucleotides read TGTGCCAGCAGCCCCTACAGGGCGGACAATGAGCAGTTCTTC.

The CDR3 is CASSYSRAGVNTEAFF. The CDR3 DNA reads as TGTGCCAGCAGTTACTCGAGGGCAGGGGTAAACACTGAAGCTTTCTTT. The rearrangement uses TRBV6-5 and TRBJ1-1, with TRBD1 as a possible D gene (6 bases). V lost 0 bases and J 2 bases, leaving 13 bases between the germline ends. This CDR3 comprises 16 residues. The germline V gene encodes CDR1 MNHEY and CDR2 SVGAGI.

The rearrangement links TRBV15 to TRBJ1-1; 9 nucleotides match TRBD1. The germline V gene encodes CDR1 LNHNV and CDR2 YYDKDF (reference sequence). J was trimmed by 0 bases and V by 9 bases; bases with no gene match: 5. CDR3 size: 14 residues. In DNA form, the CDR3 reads TGTGCCACATCCGGGACAGGGATGAACACTGAAGCTTTCTTT. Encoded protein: CATSGTGMNTEAFF.